Listed below are T cell receptor beta chains from one sample, sequenced in a study of shared clonotypes between healthy human individuals. Measured with immunoSEQ multiplex PCR; TCRdb has only the in-frame clones, and not every one. The sample has about 600,000 clones, nearly 97% seen once. The sample consisted of naive CD8+ T cells sorted from blood. All receptors derive from a woman aged 30 to 39 in good health. CDR3s include the opening cysteine and the closing phenylalanine or tryptophan. D genes are given only for firm matches. Size is stated for part of the rows, as once, few or many counts, or as a class when the clone is expanded.

once	TRBV13	TRBD2	TRBJ2-3	CASSRFSGRGPDTQYF	TGTGCCAGCAGCCGTTTTAGCGGGAGGGGACCAGATACGCAGTATTTT
.	TRBV28	TRBD1	TRBJ2-7	CASSLRGLSYEQYF	TGTGCCAGCAGTTTGAGGGGGCTGAGCTACGAGCAGTACTTC
.	TRBV18	TRBD2	TRBJ2-7	CASSGLAGTPLYEQYF	TGTGCCAGCTCTGGACTAGCGGGGACGCCCCTCTACGAGCAGTACTTC
.	TRBV19	.	TRBJ2-7	CASSIDLWATYEQYF	TGTGCCAGTAGTATAGATCTTTGGGCTACCTACGAGCAGTACTTC
.	TRBV28	.	TRBJ2-5	CASSLTPTGETQYF	TGTGCCAGCAGTCTAACTCCGACTGGGGAGACCCAGTACTTC
.	TRBV9	.	TRBJ2-1	CASSVMRDPYFEQFF	TGTGCCAGCAGCGTAATGAGGGATCCTTATTTTGAGCAGTTCTTC
.	TRBV11-2	.	TRBJ1-4	CASSYYSIRSTNEKLFF	TGTGCCAGCAGCTACTACTCCATCCGGTCAACTAATGAAAAACTGTTTTTT
.	TRBV19	.	TRBJ2-7	CASAGQDYEQYF	TGTGCTAGTGCGGGACAAGACTACGAGCAGTACTTC
.	TRBV28	.	TRBJ1-1	CASSSNTEAFF	TGTGCCAGCAGTTCAAACACTGAAGCTTTCTTT
.	TRBV7-9	.	TRBJ2-2	CASSFWVVANTGELFF	TGTGCCAGCAGCTTTTGGGTCGTCGCGAACACCGGGGAGCTGTTTTTT
.	TRBV7-9	.	TRBJ2-1	CASSPQVEQFF	TGTGCCAGCAGCCCCCAAGTAGAGCAGTTCTTC
.	TRBV11-2	.	TRBJ2-5	CASSLDLMDQETQYF	TGTGCCAGCAGCTTAGATTTAATGGACCAAGAGACCCAGTACTTC
.	TRBV27	TRBD1	TRBJ2-7	CASSGPGQGYEQYF	TGTGCCAGCAGCGGACCGGGACAGGGCTACGAGCAGTACTTC
.	TRBV30	.	TRBJ2-7	CAWNAGPLSYEQYF	TGTGCCTGGAACGCAGGACCCCTCTCCTACGAGCAGTACTTC
.	TRBV9	.	TRBJ2-3	CASSVGGVTDTQYF	TGTGCCAGCAGCGTAGGGGGGGTGACAGATACGCAGTATTTT
few	TRBV7-9	.	TRBJ2-1	CASSPGDGYNEQFF	TGTGCCAGCAGCCCAGGGGATGGATACAATGAGCAGTTCTTC
.	TRBV27	.	TRBJ2-7	CASSLSRGYEQYF	TGTGCCAGCAGTTTGTCCCGTGGTTACGAGCAGTACTTC
.	TRBV13	TRBD2	TRBJ2-2	CASSFGLAGITGELFF	TGTGCCAGCAGCTTCGGACTAGCGGGGATCACCGGGGAGCTGTTTTTT
.	TRBV2	.	TRBJ1-3	CASRASSYYRGNTIYF	TGTGCCAGCAGGGCCTCCTCATACTACCGGGGAAACACCATATATTTT
.	TRBV27	.	TRBJ2-4	CASSTLRDLRGGNIQYF	TGTGCCAGCAGTACCCTCAGGGACCTCAGGGGTGGAAACATTCAGTACTTC
.	TRBV25-1	.	TRBJ2-6	CASSEESSGANVLTF	TGTGCCAGCAGTGAGGAGTCAAGTGGGGCCAACGTCCTGACTTTC
.	TRBV13	.	TRBJ1-3	CASSLGYLRNTIYF	TGTGCCAGCAGCTTGGGATATTTAAGAAACACCATATATTTT
once	TRBV28	TRBD1	TRBJ1-5	CASSVPGQGAFGNQPQHF	TGTGCCAGCAGTGTCCCGGGACAGGGGGCGTTTGGCAATCAGCCCCAGCATTTT
.	TRBV27	.	TRBJ1-5	CASSTGITRQPQHF	TGTGCCAGCAGTACAGGGATTACAAGGCAGCCCCAGCATTTT
.	TRBV9	.	TRBJ2-1	CASSVSSSSYNEQFF	TGTGCCAGCAGCGTAAGCTCTAGCTCCTACAATGAGCAGTTCTTC
once	TRBV7-8	.	TRBJ1-5	CASSQTNILRAELRNQPQHF	TGTGCCAGCAGCCAGACAAATATCTTAAGGGCCGAACTCCGCAATCAGCCCCAGCATTTT
once	TRBV30	.	TRBJ2-7	CAFQGMTYEQYF	TGTGCCTTCCAGGGGATGACCTACGAGCAGTACTTC
.	TRBV10-1	TRBD1	TRBJ1-1	CARKDPRRGQPPSGNTEAFF	TGCGCCAGAAAGGACCCTCGGCGGGGACAGCCACCTTCGGGGAACACTGAAGCTTTCTTT
.	TRBV27	.	TRBJ1-1	CASSFVGANTEAFF	TGTGCCAGCAGTTTTGTGGGGGCGAACACTGAAGCTTTCTTT
.	TRBV13	.	TRBJ1-2	CASSYGSQAGYTF	TGTGCCAGCAGCTACGGTTCGCAGGCTGGCTACACCTTC
once	TRBV5-6	TRBD1	TRBJ1-2	CASSLASDRGRPGGYTF	TGTGCCAGCAGCTTGGCCAGTGACAGGGGGCGCCCCGGGGGCTACACCTTC
.	TRBV30	TRBD2	TRBJ2-1	CAWSPASGYNEQFF	TGTGCCTGGTCCCCGGCTAGCGGCTACAATGAGCAGTTCTTC
once	TRBV5-1	.	TRBJ2-7	CASSLAVRGNEQYF	TGCGCCAGCAGCTTGGCCGTTCGGGGTAACGAGCAGTACTTC
.	TRBV7-4	.	TRBJ2-7	CASNNRERGPHEQYF	TGTGCCAGCAATAACCGCGAAAGGGGTCCCCACGAGCAGTACTTC
.	TRBV27	TRBD2	TRBJ2-7	CASSPSGSAIYEQYF	TGTGCCAGCAGTCCCAGCGGGAGTGCGATCTACGAGCAGTACTTC
.	TRBV28	TRBD2	TRBJ2-7	CASSSDVEGTSGNYEQYF	TGTGCCAGCAGTTCGGACGTGGAGGGGACTAGCGGGAACTACGAGCAGTACTTC
.	TRBV7-9	TRBD2	TRBJ2-7	CASSYSGAIPYEQYF	TGTGCCAGCAGTTACAGCGGGGCCATCCCCTACGAGCAGTACTTC
.	TRBV27	.	TRBJ1-1	CASSPGNFLNTEAFF	TGTGCCAGCAGCCCGGGGAATTTCCTGAACACTGAAGCTTTCTTT
once	TRBV28	.	TRBJ1-5	CASSFWSGSDQPQHF	TGTGCCAGCAGTTTTTGGTCCGGAAGCGATCAGCCCCAGCATTTT